A single sample is the source of the 14 T cell receptor beta chains below, sequenced in a study of shared clonotypes between healthy human individuals. Sequencing was performed with immunoSEQ multiplex PCR; in TCRdb, only in-frame clones are kept and a portion is missing. This table has about 520,000 clones, around 73% appearing once. Material: PBMCs. The receptors were gathered from a woman in her 40s in good health. Some clones in this sample may be carry-over from other donors' samples.

This chain uses TRBV5-1 with TRBJ2-3; D not resolved. This CDR3 region has 14 residues. V was clipped by 4 bases and J by 1 base, with 10 bases between them. Germline V gene sequence: CDR1 SGHRS, CDR2 YFSETQ. For the CDR3, the DNA is TGCGCCAGCAGCGACGCATGGGGCACAGATACGCAGTATTTT. Translated, it gives CASSDAWGTDTQYF.

The chain carries TRBV2 and TRBJ2-3; a weak D match, TRBD1 (6 bases). Germline V gene lookup returns CDR1 SNHLY and CDR2 FYNNEI. The CDR3 is 15 residues long. V shed 4 bases and J shed 0 bases, with 11 bases lying between them. CDR3 bases: TGTGCCAGCAGTGGTCCGGGACAAAGCACAGATACGCAGTATTTT. Amino acids: CASSGPGQSTDTQYF.

This chain connects TRBV6-6 to TRBJ2-5; TRBD2 matches at 9 bases. Trimming took 8 bases from V and 5 from J; bases not matched to a gene: 9. Germline loops: CDR1 MNHNY, CDR2 SVGAGI (reference sequence). This CDR3 is 14 amino acids long. The CDR3 reads CASCGGRAEETQYF. The CDR3 DNA follows: TGTGCCAGCTGTGGCGGGAGGGCCGAGGAGACCCAGTACTTC.

J is TRBJ1-1 and V is TRBV5-6; 9 nucleotides line up with TRBD1. Germline CDR1 SGHDT, CDR2 YYEEEE. The CDR3 is 15 amino acids. V lost 4 bases and J lost 1; bases outside the gene matches: 5. The CDR3 nucleotides read TGTGCCAGCAGCCTCGGGACAGGGTGGAACACTGAAGCTTTCTTT. This translates into CASSLGTGWNTEAFF.

There are a few counts of this clone. The chain has TRBV2 and TRBJ2-5, with a tentative D call TRBD2 (6 bases). The CDR3 is made up of 11 amino acids. The V end was cut by 8 bases, the J end by 5 bases, with 9 bases between. CDR1 and CDR2 (germline): SNHLY, FYNNEI. The CDR3 bases are TGTGCCAGCCAGACTAGGGAGACCCAGTACTTC. It encodes CASQTRETQYF. Variable domain in full (rest from reference TRBV2 and TRBJ2-5): EPEVTQTPSHQVTQMGQEVILRCVPISNHLYFYWYRQILGQKVEFLVSFYNNEISEKSEIFDDQFSVERPDGSNFTLKIRSTKLEDSAMYFCASQTRETQYFGPGTRLLVL.

This clone was picked up many times. The J gene is TRBJ2-3, the V gene TRBV9, with a tentative D call TRBD2 (5 bases). Germline V gives CDR1 SGDLS, CDR2 YYNGEE. The V and J ends lost 2 bases and 3 bases respectively, with 10 bases between them. This CDR3 comprises 14 residues. The CDR3 here is CASSVQPGTDTQYF. CDR3 sequence (DNA): TGTGCCAGCAGCGTTCAACCGGGGACAGATACGCAGTATTTT. The full variable domain, rest sourced from reference TRBV9 and TRBJ2-3, is DSGVTQTPKHLITATGQRVTLRCSPRSGDLSVYWYQQSLDQGLQFLIQYYNGEERAKGNILERFSAQQFPDLHSELNLSSLELGDSALYFCASSVQPGTDTQYFGPGTRLTVL.

The rearrangement links TRBV7-9 to TRBJ2-7; 9 bases fit TRBD1. The CDR3 is 14 amino acids. Germline values: CDR1 SEHNR, CDR2 FQNEAQ (reference sequence). The junction had 4 bases not matched to a gene; V was cut back by 5 bases and J by 2 bases. The CDR3 nucleotides are TGTGCCAGCAGCGAACGACAGGGGGCCTACGAGCAGTACTTC. Protein sequence: CASSERQGAYEQYF.

CDR3 region: CASSFVDREVETQYF. CDR3 in DNA: TGTGCCAGCAGCTTTGTAGATCGGGAGGTAGAGACCCAGTACTTC. The rearrangement links TRBV5-4 to TRBJ2-5, with 7 bases matching TRBD2. The CDR3 length is 15 residues. Per germline, CDR1 SGHNT and CDR2 YYREEE (reference sequence). V lost 2 bases to trimming and J lost 4 bases; unmatched junction nucleotides: 8.

Comments on this clone: This specimen includes other DNA sequences encoding the same CDR3. V usage is TRBV28 and J usage is TRBJ1-4; 9 bases are a match to TRBD1. Germline V lookup: CDR1 MDHEN, CDR2 SYDVKM. Trimming at V came to 10 bases and at J to 6 bases, leaving 3 bases not matched to a gene. This CDR3 has 12 residues. CDR3 DNA: TGTGCCACCAGGACAGGGGATGAAAAACTGTTTTTT. It encodes CATRTGDEKLFF.

This sequence joins TRBV18 and TRBJ2-5; TRBD1 matches 9 bases. Germline V lookup: CDR1 KGHSH, CDR2 LQKENI. V lost 5 bases to trimming and J lost 4 bases; unmatched junction nucleotides: 11. This CDR3 comprises 16 residues. The CDR3 DNA reads TGTGCCAGCTCATCCATCGAACAGGGGGCTCGAGAGACCCAGTACTTC. This gives the protein CASSSIEQGARETQYF.

Many counts were recorded for this clone. The chain has TRBV4-1 and TRBJ2-5; D is ambiguous. Deletions cut 4 bases from V and 0 bases from J, with 15 bases between. From germline, CDR1 is MGHRA and CDR2 YSYEKL. This CDR3 spans 16 amino acids. CDR3 residues: CASSRTLYAYQETQYF. The CDR3, as DNA: TGCGCCAGCAGCCGAACCCTCTACGCGTACCAAGAGACCCAGTACTTC.

V gene TRBV28 combines with J gene TRBJ1-2, with D possibly being TRBD1 (6 bases). Between the trimmed V and J ends, which lost 3 bases and 4 bases, there was a span of 12 bases. Germline V lookup: CDR1 MDHEN, CDR2 SYDVKM. This CDR3 is 14 amino acids long. CDR3 in amino acids: CASSLDSRLYGYTF. In DNA, the CDR3 is TGTGCCAGCAGTTTGGACAGTCGGCTCTATGGCTACACCTTC.

This clone was picked up a small number of times. The rearrangement joins TRBV30 to TRBJ1-2, with D perhaps TRBD1 (6 bases). This CDR3 comprises 12 residues. Between the trimmed V and J ends, which lost 2 bases and 4 bases, there was a span of 8 bases. Germline loops: CDR1 GTSNPN, CDR2 SVGIG (reference sequence). CDR3 in amino acids: CAWSTGTYGYTF. CDR3 in DNA: TGTGCCTGGAGTACAGGGACCTATGGCTACACCTTC.

The chain combines TRBV11-2 with TRBJ2-1; 8 bases line up with TRBD1. CDR1 and CDR2 (germline): SGHAT, FQNNGV. The CDR3 is 14 residues long. Losses at the gene ends were 7 bases for V and 9 bases for J; bases not matched to a gene: 11. The CDR3 sequence is CASTAYRGNLEQFF. The DNA for the CDR3 is TGTGCCAGCACGGCGTACAGGGGGAATCTTGAGCAGTTCTTC.